These 32 T cell receptor beta chains were all obtained from the same sample, sequenced in a study of blood T cell repertoires in COVID-19. The table came from immunoSEQ multiplex PCR; TCRdb's copy has only in-frame clones and leaves some out. This sample has some 200,000 clones, with about 86% found just once. Input material: peripheral blood. These receptors originate from a woman younger than 45 who had recovered from COVID-19.

The V call is TRBV21-1, the J call TRBJ2-1; no DNA check was done on the table's D call, TRBD1. TRBV21-1 is noted as a pseudogene. The CDR3 extends over 13 amino acids. The DNA for the CDR3 is TGTGCCAGCAGCAACAGGGACTACAATGAGCAGTTCTTC. This sequence encodes CASSNRDYNEQFF.

The chain combines TRBV29-1 with TRBJ2-7, with D unresolved. Trimming removed 5 bases from V and 3 bases from J, with 11 bases in between. This CDR3 has 12 amino acids. Germline-derived CDR1 and CDR2 are SQVTM and ANQGSEA. The CDR3 DNA reads as TGCAGCGTTCTCACGGGTGTCTACGAGCAGTACTTC. It yields the protein CSVLTGVYEQYF.

The chain joins TRBV30 to TRBJ1-2, with 7 positions matching TRBD1. This CDR3 has 14 amino acids. Germline CDR1 and CDR2: GTSNPN and SVGIG (reference sequence). Trimming at V came to 3 bases and at J to 3 bases, leaving 7 bases not matched to a gene. CDR3 bases: TGTGCCTGGAGCAGGACAGGCGCCTACTATGGCTACACCTTC. Its protein is CAWSRTGAYYGYTF.

The chain links TRBV3-1 (or the pseudogene TRBV3-2) to TRBJ1-3, with 12 nucleotides matching TRBD1. The CDR3 consists of 17 residues. V lost 2 bases, J lost 3 bases, and 5 bases stayed unmatched. The V gene's germline CDR1 is LGHDT and CDR2 YNNKEL (reference sequence). The CDR3 loop reads CASSQMWDRGHGNTIYF. As DNA, the CDR3 is TGTGCCAGCAGCCAAATGTGGGACAGGGGGCATGGAAACACCATATATTTT.

J is TRBJ2-7 and V is TRBV30; D not certain. The germline CDR1 and CDR2 sequences are GTSNPN and SVGIG (reference sequence). Trimming cost V 5 bases and J 4 bases, with 15 bases left between them. CDR3 length: 13 amino acids. The CDR3 sequence: CAWGYSLGYEQYF. CDR3 in DNA: TGTGCCTGGGGGTACTCTCTCGGGTACGAGCAGTACTTC.

V and J are TRBV18 and TRBJ2-5; no firm D call. This CDR3 comprises 13 residues. Germline V gene data show CDR1 as KGHSH and CDR2 as LQKENI. The V end lost 1 base, the J end lost 5 bases, and 8 bases lay between the germline ends. The CDR3 DNA is TGTGCCAGCTCACCACTGCGCGTGGAGACCCAGTACTTC. Amino acids: CASSPLRVETQYF.

The J gene is TRBJ2-3, the V gene TRBV12-5; D may be TRBD2 (6 bases). This CDR3 has 16 amino acids. Deletions cut 0 bases from V and 2 bases from J, with 12 bases between. CDR1 is LGHNT and CDR2 is FRNRAP in the germline V gene. CDR3 sequence (DNA): TGTGCTAGTGGTTTGGTACTTAGCGGCTACACAGATACGCAGTATTTT. Translating it yields CASGLVLSGYTDTQYF.

V usage is TRBV28 and J usage is TRBJ2-5, with D possibly being TRBD2 (6 bases). CDR1 and CDR2 from the germline V gene are MDHEN and SYDVKM. V was cut by 4 bases and J by 4 bases, with 16 bases left in between. CDR3 length equals 15 residues. CDR3 nucleotides: TGTGCCAGCAGTTCCGGGACTTTTTCAACAGAGACCCAGTACTTC. Translating it yields CASSSGTFSTETQYF.

This chain connects TRBV2 to TRBJ2-2, with D perhaps TRBD2 (5 bases). Per germline, CDR1 SNHLY and CDR2 FYNNEI. This CDR3 is 13 amino acids long. V lost 6 bases and J 7 bases, leaving 12 bases between the germline ends. The CDR3 is CASRRARNGELFF. CDR3 DNA: TGTGCCAGCAGGAGGGCGAGGAACGGGGAGCTGTTTTTT.

This chain uses TRBV11-2 with TRBJ1-3, with a possible D match to TRBD1 (6 bases). CDR1 SGHAT and CDR2 FQNNGV come from the germline V gene. The ends were cut back, 2 bases at V and 0 bases at J, with 11 bases in the middle. There are 16 residues in the CDR3. CDR3: CASSLLQGPSGNTIYF. In nucleotides, the CDR3 is TGTGCCAGCAGCTTACTACAGGGCCCCTCTGGAAACACCATATATTTT. Full variable domain (remainder filled in from reference TRBV11-2 and TRBJ1-3): EAGVAQSPRYKIIEKRQSVAFWCNPISGHATLYWYQQILGQGPKLLIQFQNNGVVDDSQLPKDRFSAERLKGVDSTLKIQPAKLEDSAVYLCASSLLQGPSGNTIYFGEGSWLTVV.

This clone was counted once. The chain carries TRBV3-1 (or the pseudogene TRBV3-2) and TRBJ2-3; D gene ambiguous. V dropped 0 bases and J dropped 6 bases, with 7 bases sitting between them. CDR3 length: 13 amino acids. Germline assignment: CDR1 LGHDT and CDR2 YNNKEL (reference sequence). The CDR3 loop is CASSQDERDTQYF. The DNA for the CDR3 is TGTGCCAGCAGCCAAGATGAGAGGGATACGCAGTATTTT.

The chain combines TRBV28 with TRBJ1-2; 7 bases map to TRBD1. V was clipped by 4 bases and J by 5 bases; unmatched bases: 13. CDR3 length equals 16 residues. Germline assignment: CDR1 MDHEN and CDR2 SYDVKM. CDR3 in DNA: TGTGCCAGCAGTTCCAACCCAGGGGGTAAGGCTTATGGCTACACCTTC. This translates into CASSSNPGGKAYGYTF.

The chain is built from TRBV4-1 and TRBJ2-5; 9 positions agree with TRBD1. CDR1 and CDR2 (germline): MGHRA, YSYEKL. With 0 bases clipped from V and 3 bases from J, the junction kept 11 bases outside the gene matches. The CDR3 is made up of 18 amino acids. The CDR3 coding sequence is TGCGCCAGCAGCCAAGACTTCCTAGGACAGGGGCGAGAAGAGACCCAGTACTTC. This codes for CASSQDFLGQGREETQYF.

The genes are TRBV19 and TRBJ2-5; no clear D. This CDR3 is 14 amino acids long. V was clipped by 5 bases and J by 0 bases, with 10 bases between them. Germline CDR1 is LNHDA and CDR2 is SQIVND (reference sequence). CDR3 loop: CASSAELYQETQYF. CDR3 DNA: TGTGCCAGTAGTGCCGAGTTGTACCAAGAGACCCAGTACTTC.

This chain uses TRBV6-1 with TRBJ2-5; 7 bases fit TRBD2. Losses at the gene ends were 2 bases for V and 3 bases for J; bases not matched to a gene: 12. Germline V gene sequence: CDR1 MNHNS, CDR2 SASEGT. The CDR3 is 17 amino acids. The CDR3 DNA sequence: TGTGCCAGCAGTGAAAATGGGCTAGCGGAGTTGAAAGAGACCCAGTACTTC. This encodes CASSENGLAELKETQYF.

The rearrangement joins TRBV28 to TRBJ1-2; D gene uncertain. The CDR3 runs 14 residues. Trimming left V 3 bases short and J 2 bases short, with 10 bases between. Germline V gives CDR1 MDHEN, CDR2 SYDVKM. CDR3 nucleotides: TGTGCCAGCAGTTTTGGCCTGAGGAACTATGGCTACACCTTC. Protein: CASSFGLRNYGYTF.

The chain couples TRBV7-9 to TRBJ1-1, with 8 bases lining up with TRBD1. V shed 3 bases, J shed 1 base, and the junction held 4 bases outside the gene matches. CDR1 is SEHNR, CDR2 FQNEAQ, per germline (reference sequence). The CDR3 consists of 15 residues. The CDR3 loop reads CASSLDRVANTEAFF. CDR3 DNA: TGTGCCAGCAGCTTGGACAGGGTGGCGAACACTGAAGCTTTCTTT.

The CDR3 sequence is CASSHAPGQGYNSPLHF. The CDR3 DNA reads TGTGCCAGCAGCCATGCGCCGGGACAGGGGTATAATTCACCCCTCCACTTT. The genes are TRBV4-2 and TRBJ1-6; 10 bases align to TRBD1. The germline V gene encodes CDR1 LGHNA and CDR2 YNFKEQ. Trimming at V came to 3 bases and at J to 4 bases, leaving 6 bases not matched to a gene. The CDR3 is made up of 17 amino acids.

The chain couples TRBV5-6 to TRBJ1-2; 8 bases agree with TRBD1. The germline CDR1 and CDR2 sequences are SGHDT and YYEEEE. The CDR3 spans 14 residues. The V gene end was trimmed by 1 base and the J gene end by 8 bases; junction bases not matched to a gene: 7. CDR3 amino acids: CASSLLDRAEGYTF. In DNA form, the CDR3 reads TGTGCCAGCAGCTTGCTGGACAGGGCTGAAGGCTACACCTTC. Drawing the rest from reference TRBV5-6 and TRBJ1-2, the complete variable domain is DAGVTQSPTHLIKTRGQQVTLRCSPKSGHDTVSWYQQALGQGPQFIFQYYEEEERQRGNFPDRFSGHQFPNYSSELNVNALLLGDSALYLCASSLLDRAEGYTFGSGTRLTVV.

V is TRBV4-1 and J is TRBJ2-3; D might be TRBD2 (5 bases). The CDR3 is made up of 16 amino acids. The V end was cut by 3 bases, the J end by 0 bases, with 13 bases between. CDR1 is MGHRA, CDR2 YSYEKL, per germline. Here the CDR3 DNA reads TGCGCCAGCAGCCACCAACTACTAGGGAGCACAGATACGCAGTATTTT. Protein sequence: CASSHQLLGSTDTQYF.

The genes are TRBV29-1 and TRBJ2-7, with D perhaps TRBD2 (6 bases). Trimming took off 1 base at V and 3 bases at J, with 7 bases between the two ends. The germline gives CDR1 SQVTM, CDR2 ANQGSEA. The CDR3 totals 12 residues. The CDR3 protein is CSVEASDYEQYF. The CDR3, as DNA: TGCAGCGTTGAAGCTAGCGACTACGAGCAGTACTTC.

CDR3 protein: CASSPGQGRDGELFF. CDR3 sequence (DNA): TGTGCCAGCAGCCCTGGACAGGGTAGGGACGGGGAGCTGTTTTTT. The chain joins TRBV11-3 to TRBJ2-2; 8 nucleotides agree with TRBD1. CDR3 length equals 15 residues. The germline V gene has CDR1 SGHNT and CDR2 YENEEA. Germline trimming cut 5 bases from V and 7 bases from J; bases unmatched to any gene: 9.

The chain joins TRBV3-1 (or the pseudogene TRBV3-2) to TRBJ2-5; D is perhaps TRBD2 (5 bases). Trimming shortened V by 8 bases and J by 7 bases, and 11 bases separated the two germline ends. Germline CDR1 LGHDT, CDR2 YNNKEL (reference sequence). This CDR3 has 11 amino acids. The CDR3 loop reads CASRRGGTQYF. CDR3 nucleotides: TGTGCCAGCCGACGAGGAGGGACCCAGTACTTC.

This clone was detected a few times. The V gene is TRBV30, the J gene TRBJ2-5, with a weak D call TRBD1 (5 bases). With 0 bases removed from V and 5 bases from J, the gap between germline ends came to 10 bases. The CDR3 has 13 residues. CDR1 GTSNPN and CDR2 SVGIG come from the germline V gene (reference sequence). The CDR3 sequence is CAWSVRNRETQYF. DNA for the CDR3: TGTGCCTGGAGTGTTCGGAACAGGGAGACCCAGTACTTC.

V usage is TRBV5-4 and J usage is TRBJ1-1, with D possibly being TRBD1 (6 bases). The ends were cut back, 4 bases at V and 7 bases at J, with 17 bases in the middle. Germline V gene data show CDR1 as SGHNT and CDR2 as YYREEE (reference sequence). The CDR3 consists of 14 residues. CDR3 in amino acids: CASSPGQRVGEAFF. CDR3 DNA sequence: TGTGCCAGCAGCCCGGGACAAAGGGTGGGTGAAGCTTTCTTT.

V gene TRBV27 combines with J gene TRBJ1-2; D is perhaps TRBD1 (5 bases). This CDR3 spans 15 amino acids. V was shortened by 5 bases and J by 4 bases, with 17 bases between the two germline ends. Per germline, CDR1 MNHEY and CDR2 SMNVEV (reference sequence). CDR3 protein: CASSRRRDHLYGYTF. Here the CDR3 DNA reads TGTGCCAGCAGTCGCCGGAGGGACCACCTCTATGGCTACACCTTC.

The chain combines TRBV7-2 with TRBJ1-2, with TRBD1 as a possible D gene (6 bases). Deletions cut 1 base from V and 2 bases from J, with 8 bases between. This CDR3 is 14 amino acids long. Germline CDR1 is SGHTA and CDR2 is FQGNSA. The CDR3 region has the DNA TGTGCCAGCAGCTTAGGGCAGGGGAACTATGGCTACACCTTC. Translation: CASSLGQGNYGYTF.

The V call is TRBV5-1, the J call TRBJ2-7; a weak D match, TRBD2 (6 bases). CDR1 is SGHRS and CDR2 is YFSETQ in the germline V gene. CDR3 length: 14 residues. Deletions cut 0 bases from V and 5 bases from J, with 12 bases between. CDR3: CASSLGGLADEQYF. In DNA form, the CDR3 reads TGCGCCAGCAGCTTGGGGGGACTGGCGGACGAGCAGTACTTC.

V gene TRBV5-1 combines with J gene TRBJ1-6; TRBD1 matches at 10 bases. CDR3 length equals 15 residues. Germline CDR1 SGHRS, CDR2 YFSETQ. V lost 1 base, J lost 10 bases, and 5 bases stayed unmatched. CDR3 in amino acids: CASSLRQGAGSPLHF. CDR3 nucleotides: TGCGCCAGCAGCTTGAGACAGGGGGCTGGGTCACCCCTCCACTTT.

This chain joins TRBV6-5 and TRBJ1-2; tentatively, D is TRBD1 (6 bases). Per the germline V gene, CDR1 is MNHEY and CDR2 is SVGAGI. This CDR3 spans 14 amino acids. Trimming stripped 2 bases from V and 4 bases from J, with 11 bases between. The CDR3 sequence is CASSYRQEPYGYTF. The CDR3 DNA follows: TGTGCCAGCAGTTACCGACAGGAGCCCTATGGCTACACCTTC.

This sequence joins TRBV7-2 and TRBJ2-5; no reliable D call. V lost 3 bases, J lost 0 bases, and 11 bases lay in between. Germline V lookup: CDR1 SGHTA, CDR2 FQGNSA. This CDR3 has 15 residues. CDR3 nucleotide sequence: TGTGCCAGCAGCTTCACACCCCGGGACCAAGAGACCCAGTACTTC. Translation gives CASSFTPRDQETQYF.

V is TRBV7-5 and J is TRBJ2-1; the D call in the table, TRBD2, was not verified against the DNA. TRBV7-5 is recorded as a pseudogene. This CDR3 is 15 amino acids long. CDR3 protein: CVRSLGGIGHNEQFF. Here the CDR3 DNA reads TGTGTCAGAAGCTTAGGCGGGATTGGCCACAATGAGCAGTTCTTC.